This T cell receptor (beta chain) was sequenced during a study of blood T cell repertoires in COVID-19. Study information: Samples representing acute and convalescent COVID-19 were sourced from the United States, Italy and Spain. T cells, B-cell-depleted T cells, or PBMCs supplied cDNA or gDNA.

As processed by the authors: Amplification from reference gene primers served as the basis for estimated nucleated cell counts. Generated by immunoSEQ multiplex PCR, the TCRdb table keeps only in-frame clones and is missing some. The D gene and trimming were derived from the DNA, and the V and J assignments and clone size from that table. This table has approximately 33,000 clones, around 80% appearing once. Germline loops: CDR1 SGHNT, CDR2 YYREEE (reference sequence). The CDR3 sequence is 15 residues long. Trimming cost V 4 bases and J 3 bases; bases outside gene matches: 7. This clone came up once. The sequence came from a man aged 65 to 85 with acute or convalescent COVID-19. Material for sequencing was peripheral blood. The chain employs TRBV5-4 and TRBJ1-1; 9 bases line up with TRBD1. Here the CDR3 reads CASSEDRGLYTEAFF. The CDR3, as DNA: TGTGCCAGCAGCGAGGACAGGGGATTGTACACTGAAGCTTTCTTT.